This T cell receptor beta chain came from a study of CD8+ T cells in alopecia areata. Extraction and reverse transcription of RNA yielded cDNA as the sequencing template. Using immunoSEQ multiplex PCR, the repertoire was profiled, and TCRdb retains in-frame clones only, with some absent. Of around 190,000 clones listed, around 50% are singletons. The V gene's germline CDR1 is MNHNY and CDR2 SVGAGI (reference sequence). Trimming left V 6 bases short and J 3 bases short, with 13 bases between. This CDR3 comprises 14 residues. This chain links TRBV6-6 with TRBJ2-3; D possibly matches TRBD1 or TRBD2 (6 bases each). The receptor was derived from a human donor in good health. The sequenced material came from CD8+ T cells sorted from blood. The CDR3 sequence: CASSLQGGTDTQYF. CDR3 nucleotides: TGTGCCAGCAGCCTACAGGGAGGTACAGATACGCAGTATTTT.